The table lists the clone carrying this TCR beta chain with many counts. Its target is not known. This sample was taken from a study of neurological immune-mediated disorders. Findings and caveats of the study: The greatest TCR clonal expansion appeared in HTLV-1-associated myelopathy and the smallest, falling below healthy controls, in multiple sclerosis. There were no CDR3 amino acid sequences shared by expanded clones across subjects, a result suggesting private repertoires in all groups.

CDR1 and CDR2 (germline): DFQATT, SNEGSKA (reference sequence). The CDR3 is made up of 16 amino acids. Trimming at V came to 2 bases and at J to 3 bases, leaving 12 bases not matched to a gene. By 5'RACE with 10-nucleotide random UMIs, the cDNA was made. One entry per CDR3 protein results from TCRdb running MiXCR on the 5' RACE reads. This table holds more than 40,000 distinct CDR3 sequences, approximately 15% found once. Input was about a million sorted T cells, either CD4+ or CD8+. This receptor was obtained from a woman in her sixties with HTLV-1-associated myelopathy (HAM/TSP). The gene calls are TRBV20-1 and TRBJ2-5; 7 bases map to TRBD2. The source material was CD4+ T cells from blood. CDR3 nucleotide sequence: TGCAGTGCTAGACCGGGGTCGTTAGCGGGTAAAGAGACCCAGTACTTC. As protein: CSARPGSLAGKETQYF.